The 24 T cell receptor beta chains below were found in one sample sequenced in a study of blood T cell repertoires in COVID-19. Data came from immunoSEQ multiplex PCR; TCRdb stores just in-frame clones and leaves some out. Of approximately 60,000 clones in the sample, around 84% were seen once. Sequenced sample: peripheral blood. Receptors originate from a man between 65 and 85 years old with active COVID-19.

This chain uses TRBV19 with TRBJ1-5, with D possibly matching TRBD1 (6 bases). The CDR3 runs to 17 residues. V was shortened by 6 bases and J by 1 base, with 19 bases between the two germline ends. The germline V gene encodes CDR1 LNHDA and CDR2 SQIVND (reference sequence). The CDR3 reads CASRTSGTTWSNQPQHF. The CDR3 bases are TGTGCCAGTAGGACTTCCGGGACAACCTGGAGCAATCAGCCCCAGCATTTT.

The CDR3 loop reads CASSVATTGETQYF. The CDR3 DNA follows: TGTGCCAGCAGTGTTGCGACCACGGGAGAGACCCAGTACTTC. The genes are TRBV2 and TRBJ2-5; D remains unclear. The V end lost 4 bases, the J end lost 4 bases, and 13 bases lay between the germline ends. The germline CDR1 and CDR2 sequences are SNHLY and FYNNEI. This CDR3 region has 14 residues.

CDR3 nucleotides: TGTGCCAGCAGCAGAGGGGGAACCGGGGAGCTGTTTTTT. It specifies CASSRGGTGELFF. The chain recombines TRBV11-3 with TRBJ2-2; weak D call: TRBD1 (6 bases). This CDR3 has 13 residues. Germline V gene lookup returns CDR1 SGHNT and CDR2 YENEEA. V was trimmed by 5 bases and J by 5 bases, leaving 9 bases between them.

The chain links TRBV7-2 to TRBJ2-4, with 8 bases lining up with TRBD2. Germline V gene data show CDR1 as SGHTA and CDR2 as FQGNSA. With V trimmed by 4 bases and J by 3 bases, 14 bases remained unmatched. The CDR3 length is 18 residues. The CDR3 nucleotides read TGTGCCAGCAGCTCCCTTCACCCGGGGGGGACCAGCAAAAACATTCAGTACTTC. Its protein product is CASSSLHPGGTSKNIQYF.

The chain recombines TRBV3-1 (or the pseudogene TRBV3-2) with TRBJ2-2; D is unresolved. Germline loops: CDR1 LGHDT, CDR2 YNNKEL (reference sequence). V dropped 4 bases and J dropped 5 bases, with 8 bases sitting between them. The CDR3 has 13 residues. CDR3 bases: TGTGCCAGCAGCCTAGCTGGTACCGGGGAGCTGTTTTTT. This gives the protein CASSLAGTGELFF.

The chain recombines TRBV10-3 with TRBJ2-1; TRBD2 matches at 7 bases. The CDR3 is 15 residues long. Germline CDR1 is ENHRY and CDR2 is SYGVKD. Trimming at V came to 2 bases and at J to 0 bases, leaving 1 base not matched to a gene. As DNA, the CDR3 is TGTGCCATCAGTGAGAGGACTAGCTCCTACAATGAGCAGTTCTTC. It encodes CAISERTSSYNEQFF.

The rearrangement links TRBV11-1 to TRBJ1-5; TRBD1 matches at 8 bases. V lost 6 bases and J lost 3; bases outside the gene matches: 10. CDR1 is SGHAT, CDR2 FQDESV, per germline (reference sequence). This CDR3 is 16 amino acids long. CDR3 sequence reads: CASRPDRERANQPQHF. The CDR3 region has the DNA TGTGCCAGCAGACCGGACAGGGAACGGGCCAATCAGCCCCAGCATTTT.

V and J are TRBV4-2 and TRBJ2-3; 9 bases align to TRBD2. The junction had 4 bases not matched to a gene; V was cut back by 0 bases and J by 3 bases. The germline CDR1 and CDR2 sequences are LGHNA and YNFKEQ. This CDR3 has 16 amino acids. CDR3 loop: CASSQDPAGGTDTQYF. In nucleotides, the CDR3 is TGTGCCAGCAGCCAAGACCCCGCGGGAGGGACAGATACGCAGTATTTT.

Only a few counts were recorded for this clone. This chain uses TRBV7-2 with TRBJ1-1; 7 nucleotides align to TRBD1. After removal of 1 base from V and 3 bases from J, the junction contained 5 bases not matched to a gene. Germline V gives CDR1 SGHTA, CDR2 FQGNSA. CDR3 length: 15 amino acids. CDR3 sequence: CASSLGSTGDTEAFF. CDR3 coding DNA: TGTGCCAGCAGCTTAGGGTCAACAGGGGACACTGAAGCTTTCTTT.

V is TRBV9 and J is TRBJ2-2; 9 nucleotides agree with TRBD1. V lost 4 bases and J lost 3; bases outside the gene matches: 7. This CDR3 contains 16 residues. Germline assignment: CDR1 SGDLS and CDR2 YYNGEE. CDR3 nucleotide sequence: TGTGCCAGCAGCCCACAAGGGACAGGGTACACCGGGGAGCTGTTTTTT. Residues: CASSPQGTGYTGELFF.

The rearrangement links TRBV5-4 to TRBJ2-7; D is perhaps TRBD2 (6 bases). From germline, CDR1 is SGHNT and CDR2 YYREEE (reference sequence). V was cut by 2 bases and J by 6 bases, with 12 bases left in between. The CDR3 loop spans 13 amino acids. The CDR3 here is CASSFGGKTEQYF. In nucleotides, the CDR3 is TGTGCCAGCAGCTTTGGCGGGAAGACCGAGCAGTACTTC.

The CDR3 region is CASSSSGIQETQYF. As DNA, the CDR3 is TGTGCCAGCAGTAGTAGCGGGATTCAAGAGACCCAGTACTTC. This chain uses TRBV7-2 with TRBJ2-5; 8 positions agree with TRBD2. The CDR3 is 14 residues long. Germline V gene sequence: CDR1 SGHTA, CDR2 FQGNSA. Trimming at V came to 6 bases and at J to 2 bases, leaving 5 bases not matched to a gene.

The chain uses TRBV5-4 and TRBJ2-3, with a possible D match to TRBD2 (5 bases). Germline V lookup: CDR1 SGHNT, CDR2 YYREEE (reference sequence). This CDR3 has 16 amino acids. V was cut by 1 base and J by 5 bases, with 17 bases left in between. CDR3 bases: TGTGCCAGCAGCTTGAGGCCCCGCGGAGAGGGAGATACGCAGTATTTT. It encodes CASSLRPRGEGDTQYF.

This clone was found many times. V and J are TRBV5-1 and TRBJ1-3; 7 nucleotides match TRBD1. The V gene end was trimmed by 4 bases and the J gene end by 0 bases; junction bases not matched to a gene: 10. Germline-derived CDR1 and CDR2 are SGHRS and YFSETQ. The CDR3 is made up of 17 amino acids. The CDR3 spells CASSPWGQLSSGNTIYF. In nucleotides, the CDR3 is TGCGCCAGCAGCCCATGGGGACAGCTGAGCTCTGGAAACACCATATATTTT.

The V call is TRBV5-8, the J call TRBJ2-7; D is unresolved. The CDR3 loop spans 12 amino acids. In germline, CDR1 is SGHTS, CDR2 YDEGEE. Trimming stripped 4 bases from V and 4 bases from J, with 9 bases between. CDR3 in amino acids: CASSPRGYEQYF. CDR3 bases: TGTGCCAGCAGCCCCCGCGGATACGAGCAGTACTTC. The variable domain in full, with the rest retrieved from reference TRBV5-8 and TRBJ2-7, is EAGVTQSPTHLIKTRGQQATLRCSPISGHTSVYWYQQALGLGLQFLLWYDEGEERNRGNFPPRFSGRQFPNYSSELNVNALELEDSALYLCASSPRGYEQYFGPGTRLTVT.

This clone has a single count. The chain has TRBV5-6 and TRBJ2-7; D is unclear. V was shortened by 0 bases and J by 3 bases, with 4 bases between the two germline ends. There are 12 residues in the CDR3. Per germline, CDR1 SGHDT and CDR2 YYEEEE. The CDR3 coding sequence is TGTGCCAGCAGCTTGGGAGTCTACGAGCAGTACTTC. It yields the protein CASSLGVYEQYF.

The chain couples TRBV5-8 to TRBJ2-5; tentative D call: TRBD2 (7 bases). Germline values: CDR1 SGHTS, CDR2 YDEGEE. V lost 4 bases, J lost 4 bases, and 17 bases lay in between. The length of the CDR3 is 15 residues. CDR3 bases: TGTGCCAGCAGCGCGCGTGTGGGGGGGCGAGAGACCCAGTACTTC. It translates to CASSARVGGRETQYF.

The chain links TRBV11-2 to TRBJ2-3; 14 positions match TRBD2. Germline V gives CDR1 SGHAT, CDR2 FQNNGV. The CDR3 contains 15 residues. J lost 2 bases, V lost 6 bases, and 1 base had no gene match. CDR3 sequence (DNA): TGTGCCAGCAGGACTAGCGGGAGGGCCACAGATACGCAGTATTTT. Encoded protein: CASRTSGRATDTQYF.

This rearrangement joins TRBV20-1 to TRBJ1-1; D not resolved. Deletions cut 1 base from V and 6 bases from J, with 6 bases between. The CDR3 is made up of 11 amino acids. From germline, CDR1 is DFQATT and CDR2 SNEGSKA (reference sequence). As DNA, the CDR3 is TGCAGTGCTAGAGGCCCAGCTGAAGCTTTCTTT. Protein: CSARGPAEAFF.

The V call is TRBV18, the J call TRBJ2-2; TRBD1 might be the D (6 bases). Germline V CDR1 and CDR2: KGHSH, LQKENI. The CDR3 has 14 residues. V was trimmed by 8 bases and J by 1 base, leaving 11 bases between them. CDR3 DNA: TGTGCCAGCGTAGGACAGATGAACACCGGGGAGCTGTTTTTT. Encoded protein: CASVGQMNTGELFF.

The chain employs TRBV3-1 (or the pseudogene TRBV3-2) and TRBJ1-6, with D tentatively TRBD1 (6 bases). The CDR3 sequence is 14 residues long. V was pared by 4 bases and J by 10 bases, with 14 bases between. Germline values: CDR1 LGHDT, CDR2 YNNKEL (reference sequence). As DNA, the CDR3 is TGTGCCAGCAGCCCGGGGGGGGCTAGGTCACCCCTCCACTTT. Its protein product is CASSPGGARSPLHF.

V usage is TRBV7-9 and J usage is TRBJ2-5, with D tentatively TRBD2 (5 bases). The CDR3 length is 14 residues. Germline values: CDR1 SEHNR, CDR2 FQNEAQ (reference sequence). V was shortened by 5 bases and J by 2 bases, with 12 bases between the two germline ends. The CDR3 protein is CASSNGRGQETQYF. The CDR3 DNA sequence: TGTGCCAGCAGCAACGGACGGGGACAAGAGACCCAGTACTTC.

This clone was recorded a few times. CDR3 coding DNA: TGTGCCAGCAGCTTGGAGCTGGCACAGAACTATGGCTACACCTTC. Amino acids: CASSLELAQNYGYTF. This chain links TRBV5-6 with TRBJ1-2; D ambiguous. The V end lost 0 bases, the J end lost 2 bases, and 11 bases lay between the germline ends. This CDR3 is built from 15 residues. Germline loops: CDR1 SGHDT, CDR2 YYEEEE.

This chain uses TRBV28 with TRBJ2-3, with D maybe TRBD1 (5 bases). Germline CDR1 and CDR2: MDHEN and SYDVKM. The CDR3 contains 16 residues. The V end was cut by 5 bases, the J end by 4 bases, with 19 bases between. The CDR3 is CASSPFLQGDADTQYF. The DNA for the CDR3 is TGTGCCAGCAGTCCCTTTCTGCAGGGCGACGCAGATACGCAGTATTTT.